A selection of T cell receptor beta chains follows, all from one sample in a study of blood T cell repertoires in COVID-19. Method: immunoSEQ multiplex PCR; TCRdb's copy keeps in-frame clones and lacks some. The table records a few hundred thousand clones, roughly 89% of them present only once. The sequencing sample was made of peripheral blood. All receptors derive from a woman in her fifties or sixties with COVID-19, enrolled during active disease. Each CDR3 is given with its conserved first and last residue. A D gene is named only where the DNA matches it firmly. Clone size is stated in some rows and not others, as once, few, many or a class when expanded.

v_call	j_call	d_call	clone_size	cdr3_length	cdr3_aa	cdr3_nt
TRBV5-6	TRBJ1-2	TRBD1	-	15	CASSQWGQFNYGYTF	TGTGCCAGCAGCCAGTGGGGACAGTTTAACTATGGCTACACCTTC
TRBV6-2/TRBV6-3	TRBJ1-2	TRBD1	-	14	CASSPNDRAYGYTF	TGTGCCAGCAGTCCGAACGACAGGGCTTATGGCTACACCTTC
TRBV3-1/TRBV3-2	TRBJ1-5	TRBD1	-	14	CASSEGQGRQPQHF	TGTGCCAGCAGCGAGGGACAGGGGAGGCAGCCCCAGCATTTT
TRBV12-3/TRBV12-4	TRBJ1-5	-	-	12	CASSHPNQPQHF	TGTGCCAGCAGCCATCCCAATCAGCCCCAGCATTTT
TRBV7-9	TRBJ1-2	TRBD1	-	14	CASRLQGAQTGYTF	TGTGCCAGCAGACTGCAGGGGGCGCAAACTGGCTACACCTTC
TRBV5-6	TRBJ2-4	-	-	17	CASSPGVGNAAKNIQYF	TGTGCCAGCAGCCCCGGGGTGGGTAATGCGGCCAAAAACATTCAGTACTTC
TRBV19	TRBJ1-1	-	-	15	CASSIEDFSNTEAFF	TGTGCCAGTAGTATAGAAGACTTTTCGAACACTGAAGCTTTCTTT
TRBV11-2	TRBJ1-2	-	-	16	CASSLDRALGGYGYTF	TGTGCCAGCAGCTTAGACAGGGCCTTGGGCGGCTATGGCTACACCTTC
TRBV18	TRBJ2-2	-	-	12	CASSLPTGELFF	TGTGCCAGCTCACTCCCAACCGGGGAGCTGTTTTTT
TRBV29-1	TRBJ1-2	TRBD1	-	16	CSVEGQGVRANYGYTF	TGCAGCGTTGAGGGACAGGGGGTACGAGCTAACTATGGCTACACCTTC
TRBV7-8	TRBJ1-2	TRBD1	few	17	CASSRTDRRQTLLRYTF	TGTGCCAGCAGCCGAACGGACAGGAGGCAGACCCTACTGAGGTACACCTTC
TRBV6-2/TRBV6-3	TRBJ1-1	-	-	15	CASSYLDRLNTEAFF	TGTGCCAGCAGTTACCTAGACAGACTGAACACTGAAGCTTTCTTT
TRBV9	TRBJ1-1	-	-	14	CASSGQTLNTEAFF	TGTGCCAGCAGCGGACAGACCTTGAACACTGAAGCTTTCTTT
TRBV9	TRBJ2-6	TRBD1	-	17	CASSPLDRSSGANVLTF	TGTGCCAGCAGCCCCTTGGACAGGAGCTCTGGGGCCAACGTCCTGACTTTC
TRBV29-1	TRBJ2-7	TRBD1	-	13	CSVTTDRAYEQYF	TGCAGCGTTACCACGGACAGGGCGTACGAGCAGTACTTC
TRBV7-8	TRBJ1-5	-	-	15	CASSSGGDINQPQHF	TGTGCCAGCAGCTCCGGGGGGGACATCAATCAGCCCCAGCATTTT
TRBV28	TRBJ1-1	TRBD1	-	16	CASRISVGGTYTEAFF	TGTGCCAGCCGAATCTCGGTAGGGGGCACCTACACTGAAGCTTTCTTT
TRBV5-4	TRBJ1-1	-	-	13	CASSTEGRAEAFF	TGTGCCAGCAGCACAGAAGGGAGGGCTGAAGCTTTCTTT
TRBV6-5	TRBJ1-2	TRBD1	-	15	CASRAQGTANYGYTF	TGTGCCAGCAGAGCACAGGGGACAGCTAACTATGGCTACACCTTC
TRBV5-8	TRBJ2-7	-	few	14	CASSPGLRTGEQYF	TGTGCCAGCAGCCCAGGGCTCAGGACCGGCGAGCAGTACTTC
TRBV6-5	TRBJ2-7	TRBD1	-	14	CASSYTGTGYEQYF	TGTGCCAGCAGTTACACCGGGACAGGGTACGAGCAGTACTTC
TRBV28	TRBJ2-7	TRBD1	once	17	CASSSRPGQGSPYEQYF	TGTGCCAGCAGTTCCCGACCAGGACAGGGCAGCCCCTACGAGCAGTACTTC
TRBV10-3	TRBJ1-6	TRBD1	-	16	CAIRGDSSSYNSPLHF	TGTGCCATCAGGGGGGACAGCAGCTCCTATAATTCACCCCTCCACTTT
TRBV28	TRBJ1-5	TRBD1	once	14	CASRAGGGNQPQHF	TGTGCCAGCAGAGCAGGGGGAGGCAATCAGCCCCAGCATTTT
TRBV6-5	TRBJ1-2	-	-	14	CASSRPSWNYGYTF	TGTGCCAGCAGCCGCCCTAGCTGGAACTATGGCTACACCTTC
TRBV7-7	TRBJ1-2	-	-	13	CASSPGVGYGYTF	TGTGCCAGCAGCCCAGGGGTCGGCTATGGCTACACCTTC
TRBV7-9	TRBJ1-6	-	-	14	CASSLEQYNSPLHF	TGTGCCAGCAGCTTAGAACAGTATAATTCACCCCTCCACTTT
TRBV2	TRBJ1-1	-	-	12	CASMRGGTEAFF	TGTGCCAGCATGAGGGGGGGCACTGAAGCTTTCTTT
TRBV25-1	TRBJ2-3	TRBD2	once	18	CASSETRLAGGLTDTQYF	TGTGCCAGCAGTGAAACTAGACTAGCGGGGGGGCTCACAGATACGCAGTATTTT
TRBV10-3	TRBJ2-1	TRBD2	few	16	CAISSTSGGPRLEQFF	TGTGCCATCAGTTCGACTAGCGGGGGGCCAAGATTAGAGCAGTTCTTC
TRBV2	TRBJ1-1	-	-	13	CASSDAGNTEAFF	TGTGCCAGCAGTGACGCGGGTAACACTGAAGCTTTCTTT
TRBV6-5	TRBJ1-6	-	-	14	CASRWAAYNSPLHF	TGTGCCAGCAGGTGGGCCGCCTATAATTCACCCCTCCACTTT
TRBV2	TRBJ1-1	-	-	13	CASSTGLNTEAFF	TGTGCCAGCAGTACAGGGCTGAACACTGAAGCTTTCTTT
TRBV7-8	TRBJ2-7	-	-	15	CASSLVRDTAYEQYF	TGTGCCAGCAGCTTAGTGAGGGACACTGCCTACGAGCAGTACTTC
TRBV5-5	TRBJ1-5	-	-	16	CASSLGPTGNNQPQHF	TGTGCCAGCAGCTTGGGACCTACAGGGAACAATCAGCCCCAGCATTTT
TRBV2	TRBJ2-3	TRBD2	once	15	CATRKASGGTDTQYF	TGTGCCACCAGGAAAGCTAGCGGGGGCACAGATACGCAGTATTTT
TRBV2	TRBJ2-3	TRBD2	-	16	CASSERLAGVTDTQYF	TGTGCCAGCAGTGAAAGACTAGCGGGGGTCACAGATACGCAGTATTTT
TRBV5-1	TRBJ1-3	TRBD1	-	16	CASSLDHRGSGNTIYF	TGCGCCAGCAGCTTGGACCACAGGGGGTCTGGAAACACCATATATTTT
TRBV6-5	TRBJ1-1	-	few	12	CASTSSRGEAFF	TGTGCCAGCACAAGTTCTAGGGGTGAAGCTTTCTTT
TRBV11-3	TRBJ2-3	-	-	12	CASSRQQDTQYF	TGTGCCAGCAGCCGTCAACAGGATACGCAGTATTTT
TRBV6-5	TRBJ2-2	TRBD1	-	14	CASTWTGGVGELFF	TGTGCCAGCACTTGGACAGGGGGCGTCGGGGAGCTGTTTTTT
TRBV5-1	TRBJ2-7	TRBD1	-	17	CASSLGTGGWKGYEQYF	TGCGCCAGCAGCTTGGGGACAGGGGGCTGGAAAGGCTACGAGCAGTACTTC
TRBV27	TRBJ1-6	-	-	13	CASSSTGYSPLHF	TGTGCCAGCAGTTCTACAGGGTACTCACCCCTCCACTTT
TRBV10-2	TRBJ2-5	-	-	14	CASSVSGLKETQYF	TGCGCCAGCAGTGTTTCAGGATTAAAAGAGACCCAGTACTTC
TRBV7-3	TRBJ1-2	-	-	14	CASSPGGVNYGYTF	TGTGCCAGCTCTCCCGGGGGAGTTAACTATGGCTACACCTTC
TRBV27	TRBJ2-5	-	once	14	CASSSTGAGETQYF	TGTGCCAGCAGTTCGACTGGAGCGGGAGAGACCCAGTACTTC
TRBV5-1	TRBJ1-2	-	-	14	CASSLAGVFDGYTF	TGCGCCAGCAGCTTGGCAGGGGTTTTCGATGGCTACACCTTC
TRBV9	TRBJ1-2	TRBD1	-	16	CASSYRTGLSFDGYTF	TGTGCCAGCAGCTACAGGACAGGGCTCTCCTTTGATGGCTACACCTTC
TRBV5-1	TRBJ2-7	TRBD1	-	13	CASSLTGAYEQYF	TGCGCCAGCAGCTTGACAGGGGCCTACGAGCAGTACTTC
TRBV6-5	TRBJ1-3	-	-	13	CASSYQIGDTIYF	TGTGCCAGCAGTTACCAGATCGGAGACACCATATATTTT
TRBV7-9	TRBJ2-5	TRBD2	-	15	CASSSGGEPLETQYF	TGTGCCAGCAGTAGCGGGGGGGAACCTCTGGAGACCCAGTACTTC
TRBV21-1	TRBJ1-5	-	-	15	CASSSVRGSNQPQHF	TGTGCCAGCAGCAGTGTCCGGGGATCTAATCAGCCCCAGCATTTT
TRBV24-1	TRBJ2-5	-	-	12	CATSDFRETQYF	TGTGCCACCAGTGACTTCAGAGAGACCCAGTACTTC